The 16 T cell receptor beta chains in this list originate from one sample, sequenced in a study of cytomegalovirus exposure and HLA in healthy donors. PCR primers comprised 60 Vbeta and 13 Jbeta primers. Method: immunoSEQ multiplex PCR; TCRdb's copy keeps in-frame clones and lacks some. This table holds approximately 90,000 clones, about 78% found once. Sequenced sample: PBMCs. The receptors derive from a man between 35 and 55 years old in good health and CMV-seronegative.

The chain carries TRBV6-5 and TRBJ2-7; D perhaps matches TRBD2 (5 bases). Trimming removed 6 bases at V and 12 bases at J, with 27 bases between. The CDR3 length is 15 residues. CDR1 and CDR2 from the germline V gene are MNHEY and SVGAGI. The CDR3 protein is CASSPLSTSTPKRYF. The CDR3 DNA reads as TGTGCCAGCAGCCCCCTGTCAACTAGTACACCGAAGCGGTACTTC.

The genes are TRBV11-3 and TRBJ2-1; D is undetermined. Germline CDR1 and CDR2: SGHNT and YENEEA. V was cut by 2 bases and J by 6 bases, with 8 bases left in between. The CDR3 is made up of 13 amino acids. In DNA form, the CDR3 reads TGTGCCAGCAGCTTACCGCCGGTCAATGAGCAGTTCTTC. Its protein is CASSLPPVNEQFF. The variable domain in full, completed from reference TRBV11-3 and TRBJ2-1, reads EAGVVQSPRYKIIEKKQPVAFWCNPISGHNTLYWYLQNLGQGPELLIRYENEEAVDDSQLPKDRFSAERLKGVDSTLKIQPAELGDSAVYLCASSLPPVNEQFFGPGTRLTVL.

This rearrangement joins TRBV6-5 to TRBJ1-1; no firm D call. Looked up from germline, CDR1 is MNHEY and CDR2 is SVGAGI. The CDR3 is made up of 15 amino acids. Trimming cost V 2 bases and J 5 bases, with 15 bases left between them. CDR3 coding DNA: TGTGCCAGCAGTTACCTGCGGGTTATGGGAACTGAAGCTTTCTTT. The encoded protein is CASSYLRVMGTEAFF.

As concerns this clone: The junction and the germline gene differ at one end; a read error may be behind it. The chain is built from TRBV6-6 and TRBJ1-2; 8 nucleotides line up with TRBD1. Germline V gene lookup returns CDR1 MNHNY and CDR2 SVGAGI (reference sequence). The CDR3 spans 15 residues. The chain's CDR3 is CASSYAAGGFYDYTF. In DNA form, the CDR3 reads TGTGCCAGCAGTTACGCGGCAGGGGGCTTCTATGACTACACCTTC.

This clone showed up just a few times. In nucleotides, the CDR3 is TGTGCCAGCAGGGGAGGAAGCCTTGAGGGGAGGACGCAGTATTTT. Amino acids: CASRGGSLEGRTQYF. V and J are TRBV14 and TRBJ2-3; D might be TRBD2 (6 bases). Germline V CDR1 and CDR2: SGHDN, FVKESK. V was pared by 6 bases and J by 9 bases, with 22 bases between. CDR3 length equals 15 residues.

The rearrangement links TRBV5-1 to TRBJ1-6, with 11 bases lining up with TRBD1. With V trimmed by 4 bases and J by 6 bases, 3 bases remained unmatched. Germline V gives CDR1 SGHRS, CDR2 YFSETQ. This CDR3 has 15 residues. This CDR3 is CASSQGQGGNSPLHF. The CDR3 DNA reads TGCGCCAGCAGCCAGGGACAGGGGGGTAATTCACCCCTCCACTTT.

The rearrangement joins TRBV2 to TRBJ2-5; 9 bases line up with TRBD1. The germline V gene encodes CDR1 SNHLY and CDR2 FYNNEI. Trimming at V came to 5 bases and at J to 0 bases, leaving 4 bases not matched to a gene. The length of the CDR3 is 15 residues. CDR3 in amino acids: CASSLDRGYQETQYF. The CDR3 coding sequence is TGTGCCAGCAGTTTAGACAGGGGGTACCAAGAGACCCAGTACTTC. Complete variable domain (other parts from reference TRBV2 and TRBJ2-5): EPEVTQTPSHQVTQMGQEVILRCVPISNHLYFYWYRQILGQKVEFLVSFYNNEISEKSEIFDDQFSVERPDGSNFTLKIRSTKLEDSAMYFCASSLDRGYQETQYFGPGTRLLVL.

The V gene is TRBV28, the J gene TRBJ1-5; 10 bases agree with TRBD1. The CDR3 loop spans 13 amino acids. V gave up 8 bases and J gave up 6 bases; unmatched junction bases: 4. The germline V gene has CDR1 MDHEN and CDR2 SYDVKM. CDR3 DNA: TGTGCCAGCCTGGGACAGGGGTTTCAGCCCCAGCATTTT. Protein sequence: CASLGQGFQPQHF.

About this clone: At one end the junction does not follow the germline gene, possibly because of a read error. The chain combines TRBV5-6 with TRBJ2-7; TRBD1 agrees at 7 bases. In germline, CDR1 is SGHDT, CDR2 YYEEEE. The CDR3 has 14 amino acids. CDR3 loop: CAGSSRHRGHEQYF. CDR3 nucleotide sequence: TGTGCCGGCAGCTCCCGCCACAGGGGCCACGAGCAGTACTTC.

This chain joins TRBV4-1 and TRBJ1-3; D perhaps matches TRBD1 (6 bases). The V end was cut by 2 bases, the J end by 2 bases, with 7 bases between. Germline V gives CDR1 MGHRA, CDR2 YSYEKL. CDR3 size: 14 residues. The CDR3 nucleotides read TGCGCCAGCAGCCAACAGGGGACTGGAAACACCATATATTTT. Translating gives CASSQQGTGNTIYF.

The V gene is TRBV7-3, the J gene TRBJ2-3, with a possible D match to TRBD2 (6 bases). Deletions cut 0 bases from V and 6 bases from J, with 10 bases between. This CDR3 is built from 14 residues. Germline CDR1 is SGHTA and CDR2 is FQGTGA. The CDR3: CASSLTPGDDTQYF. Here the CDR3 DNA reads TGTGCCAGCAGCTTAACGCCGGGAGACGATACGCAGTATTTT.

The chain couples TRBV11-2 to TRBJ1-2, with 7 bases fitting TRBD1. Trimming at V came to 0 bases and at J to 5 bases, leaving 6 bases not matched to a gene. Per germline, CDR1 SGHAT and CDR2 FQNNGV. CDR3 length: 15 amino acids. The CDR3 bases are TGTGCCAGCAGCTTAGAGAGGGGGCCGGGGTATGGCTACACCTTC. Encoded protein: CASSLERGPGYGYTF.

The chain links TRBV19 to TRBJ2-3; 7 bases agree with TRBD1. The CDR3 spans 15 residues. Germline loops: CDR1 LNHDA, CDR2 SQIVND (reference sequence). V lost 4 bases to trimming and J lost 0 bases; unmatched junction nucleotides: 4. The CDR3 DNA reads TGTGCCAGTAGTACACCGGGACAGAGCACAGATACGCAGTATTTT. Its protein product is CASSTPGQSTDTQYF.

This clone was seen a few times. This sequence joins TRBV5-1 and TRBJ2-7; 11 bases fit TRBD2. The V gene end was trimmed by 4 bases and the J gene end by 1 base; junction bases not matched to a gene: 10. CDR1 and CDR2 from the germline V gene are SGHRS and YFSETQ. This CDR3 comprises 17 residues. The CDR3 region has the DNA TGCGCCAGCAGCCCGGAGGGTAGCGGGAGGGGGTCCTACGAGCAGTACTTC. Residues: CASSPEGSGRGSYEQYF.

The chain links TRBV5-1 to TRBJ2-1, with 10 bases lining up with TRBD2. V lost 5 bases and J lost 10; bases outside the gene matches: 9. The length of the CDR3 is 14 residues. Germline loops: CDR1 SGHRS, CDR2 YFSETQ. CDR3 coding DNA: TGCGCCAGCAGTCTCACTAGCGGGGCGATCGAGCAGTTCTTC. Amino acid sequence: CASSLTSGAIEQFF.

This chain links TRBV6-6 with TRBJ1-1; D unresolved. The CDR3 is made up of 14 amino acids. Germline CDR1 MNHNY, CDR2 SVGAGI (reference sequence). Trimming shortened V by 0 bases and J by 2 bases, and 7 bases separated the two germline ends. This chain's CDR3 is CASSYSPGNTEAFF. The CDR3 DNA is TGTGCCAGCAGTTACTCTCCCGGTAACACTGAAGCTTTCTTT.